These T cell receptor beta chains were read from a single sample in a study of blood T cell repertoires in COVID-19. Clones were read by immunoSEQ multiplex PCR, and TCRdb kept only the in-frame ones, dropping some. The top ten hold about 9.1% of the sample, which has roughly 250,000 clones, around 82% seen once. The sequencing input was peripheral blood. These receptors originate from a human donor in a cohort sampled during active COVID-19. The CDR3 runs from the conserved cysteine through the conserved F or W. Clone size is shown for a subset of rows, as once, few, many or a class of expanded clone.

j_gene: TRBJ2-7
abundance: -
v_gene: TRBV18
CDR3aa: CASSLLERGSEQYF

j_gene: TRBJ2-3
abundance: -
v_gene: TRBV6-1
CDR3aa: CASSDPVTQYF

j_gene: TRBJ1-5
abundance: -
v_gene: TRBV4-1
CDR3aa: CASSQPDRDNQPQHF

j_gene: TRBJ1-5
abundance: -
v_gene: TRBV19
CDR3aa: CATRDRRNQPQHF

j_gene: TRBJ1-5
abundance: many
v_gene: TRBV19
CDR3aa: CASSGRTNQPQHF

j_gene: TRBJ1-1
abundance: -
v_gene: TRBV19
CDR3aa: CASSSPPGTGKGTEAFF

j_gene: TRBJ2-1
abundance: -
v_gene: TRBV11-3
CDR3aa: CASSLETRYNEQFF

j_gene: TRBJ1-2
abundance: -
v_gene: TRBV12-3/TRBV12-4
CDR3aa: CANADRGNYGYTF

j_gene: TRBJ1-1
abundance: -
v_gene: TRBV7-8
CDR3aa: CASSLGGSPAEAFF

j_gene: TRBJ2-3
abundance: -
v_gene: TRBV19
CDR3aa: CASSIGAGTDTQYF

j_gene: TRBJ2-2
abundance: -
v_gene: TRBV19
CDR3aa: CASSRSVNTGELFF

j_gene: TRBJ2-2
abundance: -
v_gene: TRBV6-5
CDR3aa: CASTPATGELFF

j_gene: TRBJ2-5
abundance: -
v_gene: TRBV7-6
CDR3aa: CASSTRTGKETQYF

j_gene: TRBJ1-2
abundance: -
v_gene: TRBV7-8
CDR3aa: CASSPDRLNYGYTF

j_gene: TRBJ1-4
abundance: -
v_gene: TRBV15
CDR3aa: CATSKSGGQGNEKLFF

j_gene: TRBJ2-5
abundance: few
v_gene: TRBV5-1
CDR3aa: CASSHDRGNAETQYF

j_gene: TRBJ1-3
abundance: -
v_gene: TRBV3-1/TRBV3-2
CDR3aa: CASSPLRGAGNTIYF

j_gene: TRBJ1-6
abundance: -
v_gene: TRBV5-4
CDR3aa: CASSSTGAGYNSPLHF

j_gene: TRBJ2-3
abundance: -
v_gene: TRBV19
CDR3aa: CASKTRDIRSTDTQYF

j_gene: TRBJ2-3
abundance: -
v_gene: TRBV9
CDR3aa: CASSFPRAGGRDTQYF

j_gene: TRBJ2-1
abundance: -
v_gene: TRBV27
CDR3aa: CASSLFKGWGLAGGQKGEQFF

j_gene: TRBJ2-7
abundance: -
v_gene: TRBV18
CDR3aa: CASSPKAGGPVGQYF

j_gene: TRBJ1-5
abundance: -
v_gene: TRBV18
CDR3aa: CASSRQGGNQPQHF

j_gene: TRBJ1-4
abundance: -
v_gene: TRBV5-6
CDR3aa: CASSFGQGVASNEKLFF

j_gene: TRBJ2-1
abundance: -
v_gene: TRBV5-1
CDR3aa: CASSLVGPRAYNEQFF

j_gene: TRBJ1-2
abundance: -
v_gene: TRBV18
CDR3aa: CASSPQGRGDGYTF

j_gene: TRBJ2-5
abundance: -
v_gene: TRBV10-3
CDR3aa: CAISESNPGQGRETQYF

j_gene: TRBJ2-1
abundance: -
v_gene: TRBV9
CDR3aa: CASSAHPRGAGNEQFF

j_gene: TRBJ2-3
abundance: -
v_gene: TRBV5-8
CDR3aa: CASSLLRGTVSTDTQYF

j_gene: TRBJ2-7
abundance: -
v_gene: TRBV5-6
CDR3aa: CASSDAGLAYEQYF

j_gene: TRBJ2-5
abundance: -
v_gene: TRBV18
CDR3aa: CASSPLEVQETQYF

j_gene: TRBJ1-2
abundance: -
v_gene: TRBV28
CDR3aa: CASSFPAGVRGYTF

j_gene: TRBJ2-1
abundance: -
v_gene: TRBV4-3
CDR3aa: CASSQEWRGGSVEQFF

j_gene: TRBJ1-1
abundance: few
v_gene: TRBV6-5
CDR3aa: CASRKDRGMNTEAFF

j_gene: TRBJ2-5
abundance: -
v_gene: TRBV5-8
CDR3aa: CASSLDYQYQETQYF

j_gene: TRBJ2-7
abundance: -
v_gene: TRBV6-5
CDR3aa: CASSTDRDASSEQYF

j_gene: TRBJ1-2
abundance: -
v_gene: TRBV7-2
CDR3aa: CASSPQGFRYTF

j_gene: TRBJ2-7
abundance: few
v_gene: TRBV7-9
CDR3aa: CASSLARGEQYF

j_gene: TRBJ2-1
abundance: -
v_gene: TRBV5-4
CDR3aa: CASSLGGRDGYNEQFF

j_gene: TRBJ2-5
abundance: -
v_gene: TRBV10-1
CDR3aa: CASSESPAGSQETQYF

j_gene: TRBJ1-4
abundance: -
v_gene: TRBV28
CDR3aa: CASSLDRGREKLFF

j_gene: TRBJ1-1
abundance: -
v_gene: TRBV15
CDR3aa: CATSTGGYTEAFF

j_gene: TRBJ2-5
abundance: -
v_gene: TRBV27
CDR3aa: CASSSWTSGELLQETQYF

j_gene: TRBJ1-5
abundance: -
v_gene: TRBV3-1/TRBV3-2
CDR3aa: CASSRDPSPDQPQHF